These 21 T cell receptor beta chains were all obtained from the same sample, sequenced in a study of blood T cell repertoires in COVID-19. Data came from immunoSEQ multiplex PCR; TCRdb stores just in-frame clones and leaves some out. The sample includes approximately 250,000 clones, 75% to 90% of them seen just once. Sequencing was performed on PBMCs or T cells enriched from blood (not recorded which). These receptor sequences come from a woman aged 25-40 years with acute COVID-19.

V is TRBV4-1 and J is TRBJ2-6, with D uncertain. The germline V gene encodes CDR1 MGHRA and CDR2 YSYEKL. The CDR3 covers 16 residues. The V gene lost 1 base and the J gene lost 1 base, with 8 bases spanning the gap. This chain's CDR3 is CASSQGSRSGANVLTF. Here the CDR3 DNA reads TGCGCCAGCAGCCAAGGTTCTAGGTCTGGGGCCAACGTCCTGACTTTC.

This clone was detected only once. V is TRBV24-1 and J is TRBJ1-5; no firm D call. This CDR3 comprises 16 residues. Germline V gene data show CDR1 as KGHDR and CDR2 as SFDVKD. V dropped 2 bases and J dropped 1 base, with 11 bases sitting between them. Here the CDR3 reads CATSDSAQESNQPQHF. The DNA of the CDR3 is TGTGCCACCAGTGATTCTGCGCAGGAAAGCAATCAGCCCCAGCATTTT.

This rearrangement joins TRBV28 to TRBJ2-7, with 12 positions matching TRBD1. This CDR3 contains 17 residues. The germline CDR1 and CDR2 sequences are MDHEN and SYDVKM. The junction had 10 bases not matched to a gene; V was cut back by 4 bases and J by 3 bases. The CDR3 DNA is TGTGCCAGCAGTTCCGGGACAGGGGGCTCCTGGGGCTACGAGCAGTACTTC. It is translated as CASSSGTGGSWGYEQYF.

The CDR3 loop reads CASSQTGVETQYF. CDR3 sequence (DNA): TGTGCCAGCTCGCAGACAGGGGTCGAGACCCAGTACTTC. The gene calls are TRBV18 and TRBJ2-5; 8 bases match TRBD1. The CDR3 spans 13 residues. Losses at the gene ends were 6 bases for V and 5 bases for J; bases not matched to a gene: 5. Germline assignment: CDR1 KGHSH and CDR2 LQKENI. Drawing the rest from reference TRBV18 and TRBJ2-5, the complete variable domain is NAGVMQNPRHLVRRRGQEARLRCSPMKGHSHVYWYRQLPEEGLKFMVYLQKENIIDESGMPKERFSAEFPKEGPSILRIQQVVRGDSAAYFCASSQTGVETQYFGPGTRLLVL.

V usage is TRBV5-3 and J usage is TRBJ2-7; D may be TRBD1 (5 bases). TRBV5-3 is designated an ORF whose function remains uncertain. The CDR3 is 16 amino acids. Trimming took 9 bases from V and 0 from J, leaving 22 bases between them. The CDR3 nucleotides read TGTGCCAAAAGGGTACAGGACCTTAACAGCTCCTACGAGCAGTACTTC. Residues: CAKRVQDLNSSYEQYF.

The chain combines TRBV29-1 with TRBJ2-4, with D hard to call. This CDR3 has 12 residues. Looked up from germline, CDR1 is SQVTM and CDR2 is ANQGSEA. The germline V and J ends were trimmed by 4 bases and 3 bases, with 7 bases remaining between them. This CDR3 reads CSVVQNKNIQYF. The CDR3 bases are TGCAGCGTTGTACAGAACAAAAACATTCAGTACTTC.

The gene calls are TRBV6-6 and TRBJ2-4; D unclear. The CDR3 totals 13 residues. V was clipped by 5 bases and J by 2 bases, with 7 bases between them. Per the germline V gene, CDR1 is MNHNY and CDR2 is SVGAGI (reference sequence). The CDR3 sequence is CASSLSPKNIQYF. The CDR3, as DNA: TGTGCCAGCAGTCTCTCTCCCAAAAACATTCAGTACTTC.

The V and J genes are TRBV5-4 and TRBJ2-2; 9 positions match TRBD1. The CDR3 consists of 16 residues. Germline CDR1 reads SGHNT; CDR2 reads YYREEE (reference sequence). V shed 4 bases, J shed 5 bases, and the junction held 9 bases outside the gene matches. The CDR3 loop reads CASSTKDRGSTGELFF. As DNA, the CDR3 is TGTGCCAGCAGCACGAAGGACAGGGGATCTACCGGGGAGCTGTTTTTT.

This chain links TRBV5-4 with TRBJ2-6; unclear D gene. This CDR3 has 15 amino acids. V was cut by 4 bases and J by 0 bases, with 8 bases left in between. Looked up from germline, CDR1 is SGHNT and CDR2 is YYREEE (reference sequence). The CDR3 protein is CASSLPLSGANVLTF. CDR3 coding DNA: TGTGCCAGCAGCCTTCCCCTCTCTGGGGCCAACGTCCTGACTTTC. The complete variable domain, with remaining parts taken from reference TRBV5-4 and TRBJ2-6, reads ETGVTQSPTHLIKTRGQQVTLRCSSQSGHNTVSWYQQALGQGPQFIFQYYREEENGRGNFPPRFSGLQFPNYSSELNVNALELDDSALYLCASSLPLSGANVLTFGAGSRLTVL.

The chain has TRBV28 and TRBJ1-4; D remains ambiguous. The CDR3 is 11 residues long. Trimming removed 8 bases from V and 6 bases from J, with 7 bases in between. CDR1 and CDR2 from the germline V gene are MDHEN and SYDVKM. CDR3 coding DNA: TGTGCCAGCGGCCCTTATGAAAAACTGTTTTTT. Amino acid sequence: CASGPYEKLFF.

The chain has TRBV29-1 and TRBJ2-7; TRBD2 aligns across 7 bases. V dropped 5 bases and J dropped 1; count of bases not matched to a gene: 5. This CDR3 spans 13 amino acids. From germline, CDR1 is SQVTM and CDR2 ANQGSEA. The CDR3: CSVLSGKSYEQYF. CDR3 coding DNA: TGCAGCGTTCTCAGCGGGAAGTCCTACGAGCAGTACTTC.

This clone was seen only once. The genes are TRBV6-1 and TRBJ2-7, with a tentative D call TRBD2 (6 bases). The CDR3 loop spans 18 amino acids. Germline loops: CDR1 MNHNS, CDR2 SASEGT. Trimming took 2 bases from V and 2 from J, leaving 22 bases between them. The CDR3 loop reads CASSELRDANLPTYEQYF. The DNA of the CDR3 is TGTGCCAGCAGTGAATTGCGGGACGCCAACCTCCCCACCTACGAGCAGTACTTC.

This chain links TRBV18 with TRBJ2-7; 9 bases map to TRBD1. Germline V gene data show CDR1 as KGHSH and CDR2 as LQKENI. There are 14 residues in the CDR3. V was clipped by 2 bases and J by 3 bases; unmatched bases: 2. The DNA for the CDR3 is TGTGCCAGCTCACCAGGGACAGGGCTCTACGAGCAGTACTTC. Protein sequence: CASSPGTGLYEQYF.

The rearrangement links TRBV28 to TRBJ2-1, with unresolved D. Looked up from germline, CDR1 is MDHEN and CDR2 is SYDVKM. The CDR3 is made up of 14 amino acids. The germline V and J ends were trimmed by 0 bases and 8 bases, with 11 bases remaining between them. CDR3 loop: CASSLWSRVDEQFF. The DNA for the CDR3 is TGTGCCAGCAGTTTATGGTCTAGAGTGGATGAGCAGTTCTTC.

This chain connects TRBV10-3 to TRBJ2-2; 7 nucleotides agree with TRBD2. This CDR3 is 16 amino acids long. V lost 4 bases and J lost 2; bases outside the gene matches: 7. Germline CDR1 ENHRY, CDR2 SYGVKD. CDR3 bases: TGTGCCATCAGTGGGGTAGGCGGGAGCAACACCGGGGAGCTGTTTTTT. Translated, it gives CAISGVGGSNTGELFF.

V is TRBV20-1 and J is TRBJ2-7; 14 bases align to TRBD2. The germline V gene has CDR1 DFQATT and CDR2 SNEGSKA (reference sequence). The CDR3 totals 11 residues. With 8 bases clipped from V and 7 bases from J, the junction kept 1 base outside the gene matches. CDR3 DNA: TGCAGTCGGACTAGCGGGGGGGAGCAGTACTTC. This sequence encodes CSRTSGGEQYF.

The CDR3 sequence is CASSKVPLIYRAGGGELFF. The CDR3 region has the DNA TGTGCCAGCAGCAAAGTCCCGTTGATTTACAGGGCAGGGGGCGGGGAGCTGTTTTTT. The rearrangement uses TRBV21-1 and TRBJ2-2; the table's D call, TRBD1, was not checked against the DNA. TRBV21-1 is annotated as a pseudogene. This CDR3 is built from 19 residues.

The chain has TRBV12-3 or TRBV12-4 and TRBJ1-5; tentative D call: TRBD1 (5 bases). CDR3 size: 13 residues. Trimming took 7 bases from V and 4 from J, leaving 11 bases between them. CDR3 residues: CASNWAGNQPQHF. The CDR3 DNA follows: TGTGCCAGCAACTGGGCAGGGAATCAGCCCCAGCATTTT.

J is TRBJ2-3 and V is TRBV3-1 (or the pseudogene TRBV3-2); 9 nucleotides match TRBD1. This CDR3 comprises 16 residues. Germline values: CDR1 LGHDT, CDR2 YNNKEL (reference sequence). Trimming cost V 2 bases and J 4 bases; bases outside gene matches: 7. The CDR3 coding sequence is TGTGCCAGCAGCCAACTAGACAGGGGGTTTGCAGATACGCAGTATTTT. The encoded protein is CASSQLDRGFADTQYF.

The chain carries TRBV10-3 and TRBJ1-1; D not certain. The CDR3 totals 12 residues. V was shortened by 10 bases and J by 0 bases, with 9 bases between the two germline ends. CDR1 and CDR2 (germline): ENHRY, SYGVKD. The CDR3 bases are TGTGCCACGGCCGGGATGAACACTGAAGCTTTCTTT. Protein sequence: CATAGMNTEAFF.

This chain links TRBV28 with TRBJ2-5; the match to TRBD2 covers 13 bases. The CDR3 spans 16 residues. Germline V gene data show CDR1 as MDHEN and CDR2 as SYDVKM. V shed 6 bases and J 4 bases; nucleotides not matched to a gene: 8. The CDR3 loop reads CASRKSGTSGIETQYF. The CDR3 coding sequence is TGTGCCAGCAGAAAGTCCGGGACTAGCGGGATAGAGACCCAGTACTTC.